The present T cell receptor beta chain was sequenced within a study of cytomegalovirus exposure and HLA in healthy donors. Overall study: Within the Caucasian-associated ancestry cluster were around 80% of the roughly 430 genotyped donors.

PCR used 60 Vbeta primers and 13 Jbeta primers. In the original analysis: Later work found around 85 million unique TCR beta chains, with around 10 million shared. The protocol was immunoSEQ multiplex PCR, while the TCRdb copy is restricted to in-frame clones and leaves out a portion. Clone size and the V and J calls come from that table; the DNA yielded D and trimming. Its table records about 100,000 clones. Trimming cost V 1 base and J 5 bases, with 15 bases left between them. The V gene's germline CDR1 is LNHDA and CDR2 SQIVND (reference sequence). The CDR3 has 15 residues. The sample taken for sequencing was PBMCs. This receptor was identified in a girl aged 10 to 17 in good health and CMV-seropositive. This chain joins TRBV19 and TRBJ2-7, with D possibly matching TRBD2 (6 bases). The chain's CDR3 is CASSIVVGGPNEQYF. CDR3 DNA: TGTGCCAGTAGTATAGTAGTGGGAGGCCCCAACGAGCAGTACTTC.